This entry describes one T cell receptor beta chain. Its antigen is undetermined. This specimen belongs to a study of OX40 agonist ivuxolimab in advanced cancers. Overall study findings and caveats: Within 6 weeks, CD4+ and CD8+ blood T cells expanded clonally at 0.1 to 3.0 mg/kg.

Profiled with immunoSEQ multiplex PCR; TCRdb holds only in-frame clones, not every one. The sample has tens of thousands of clones; roughly 80% are singletons. This TCR was sampled from an adult with an advanced solid tumor such as melanoma, head and neck, liver or kidney cancer. Specimen: CD4+ or CD8+ T cells sorted from blood, collected in a trial of the OX40 agonist ivuxolimab.

The CDR3 region has the DNA TGCGCCAGCAGCCCTAGCGGGGGGGAGACCCAGTACTTC. This codes for CASSPSGGETQYF. The chain combines TRBV5-1 with TRBJ2-5, with 11 bases lining up with TRBD2. Germline V CDR1 and CDR2: SGHRS, YFSETQ. The CDR3 contains 13 residues. V trimming: 4 bases; J trimming: 5 bases; junction bases outside the gene matches: 1.